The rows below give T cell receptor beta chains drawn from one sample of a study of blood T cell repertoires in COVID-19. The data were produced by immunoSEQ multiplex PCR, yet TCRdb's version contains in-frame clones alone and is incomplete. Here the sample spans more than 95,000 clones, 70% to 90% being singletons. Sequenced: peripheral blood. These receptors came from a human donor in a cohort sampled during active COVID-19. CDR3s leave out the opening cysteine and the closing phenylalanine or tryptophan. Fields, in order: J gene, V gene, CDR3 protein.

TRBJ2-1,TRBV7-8,ASSLVGGSYNEQF
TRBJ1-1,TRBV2,ASSEETGVKTEAF
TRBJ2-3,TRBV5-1,ASSSATSGRTRYTDTQY
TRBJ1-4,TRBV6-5,ASSNLPQGAEKLF
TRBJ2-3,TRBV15,ATSHRDRQDTQY
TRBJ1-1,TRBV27,ASSFADRSKAF
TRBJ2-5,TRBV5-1,ASSFDRAETQY
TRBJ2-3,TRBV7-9,ASRPPTGSRTDTQY
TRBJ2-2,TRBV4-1,ASSPSGESTGELF
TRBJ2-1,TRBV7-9,ASSGLAGDHEQF
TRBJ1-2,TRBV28,ASSSNRGYGYT
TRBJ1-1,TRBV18,ASSQSDTREAF
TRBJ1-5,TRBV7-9,ASSQSGDQPQH
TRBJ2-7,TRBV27,ARISGRALYEQY
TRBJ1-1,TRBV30,AWSEFGLGTEAF
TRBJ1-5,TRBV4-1,ASSLRAGDQPQH